This TCR beta chain was recorded in a study of shared clonotypes between healthy human individuals. V was shortened by 6 bases and J by 2 bases, with 15 bases between the two germline ends. The CDR3 is 15 residues long. Germline V gene lookup returns CDR1 LNHDA and CDR2 SQIVND (reference sequence). Using immunoSEQ multiplex PCR, the repertoire was profiled, and TCRdb retains in-frame clones only, with some absent. Among approximately 1.5 million clones listed, just under 99% were seen once. This sequence joins TRBV19 and TRBJ2-3; the D gene is possibly TRBD1 (6 bases). This receptor was obtained from a man aged 25-45 years in good health. Sequencing was performed on naive CD4+ T cells sorted from blood. Subset meaning: CD45RA+ positively selected. CDR3 residues: CASRSTGQNTDTQYF. The CDR3 coding sequence is TGTGCCAGTAGGAGCACAGGGCAAAACACAGATACGCAGTATTTT.